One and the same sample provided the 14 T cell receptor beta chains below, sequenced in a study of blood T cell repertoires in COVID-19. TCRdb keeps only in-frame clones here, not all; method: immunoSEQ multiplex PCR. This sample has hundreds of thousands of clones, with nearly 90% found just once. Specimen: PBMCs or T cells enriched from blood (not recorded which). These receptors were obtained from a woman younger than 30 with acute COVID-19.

The CDR3 here is CASSEQGAVGNTIYF. CDR3 DNA: TGTGCCAGCAGCGAACAGGGGGCGGTTGGAAACACCATATATTTT. J is TRBJ1-3 and V is TRBV7-8, with 9 positions matching TRBD1. V trimming: 5 bases; J trimming: 3 bases; junction bases outside the gene matches: 5. Germline V gene data show CDR1 as SGHVS and CDR2 as FQNEAQ. The length of the CDR3 is 15 residues.

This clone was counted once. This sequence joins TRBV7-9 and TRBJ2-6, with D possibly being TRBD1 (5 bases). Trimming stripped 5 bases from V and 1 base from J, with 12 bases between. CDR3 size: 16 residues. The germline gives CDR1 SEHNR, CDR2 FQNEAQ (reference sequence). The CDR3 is CASSGSGRSGANVLTF. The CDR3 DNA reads TGTGCCAGCAGCGGGTCAGGGCGGTCTGGGGCCAACGTCCTGACTTTC. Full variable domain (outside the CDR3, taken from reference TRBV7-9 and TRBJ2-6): DTGVSQNPRHKITKRGQNVTFRCDPISEHNRLYWYRQTLGQGPEFLTYFQNEAQLEKSRLLSDRFSAERPKGSFSTLEIQRTEQGDSAMYLCASSGSGRSGANVLTFGAGSRLTVL.

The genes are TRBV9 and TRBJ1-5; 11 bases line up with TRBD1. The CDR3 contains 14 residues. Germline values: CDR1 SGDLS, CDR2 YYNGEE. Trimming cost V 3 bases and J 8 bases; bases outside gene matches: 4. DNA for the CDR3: TGTGCCAGCAGCGAGGGACAGGGGGGAAAGCCCCAGCATTTT. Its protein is CASSEGQGGKPQHF.

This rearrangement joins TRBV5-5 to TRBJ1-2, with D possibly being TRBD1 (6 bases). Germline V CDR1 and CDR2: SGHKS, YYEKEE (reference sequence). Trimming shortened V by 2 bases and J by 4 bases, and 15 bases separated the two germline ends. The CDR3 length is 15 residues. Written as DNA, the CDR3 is TGTGCCAGCAGCTTATCGCACAGGGTTAGCTATGGCTACACCTTC. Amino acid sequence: CASSLSHRVSYGYTF.

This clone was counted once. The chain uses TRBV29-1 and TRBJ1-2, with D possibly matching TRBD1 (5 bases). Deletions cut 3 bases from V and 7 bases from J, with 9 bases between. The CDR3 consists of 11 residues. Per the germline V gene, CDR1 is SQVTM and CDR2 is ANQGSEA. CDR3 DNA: TGCAGCGTTGAGTTCAGGGTTGGCTACACCTTC. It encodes CSVEFRVGYTF.

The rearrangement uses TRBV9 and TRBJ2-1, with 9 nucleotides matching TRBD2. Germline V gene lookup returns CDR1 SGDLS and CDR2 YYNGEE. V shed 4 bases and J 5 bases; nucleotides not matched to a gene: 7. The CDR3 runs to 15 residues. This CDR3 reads CASSLSLAGNNEQFF. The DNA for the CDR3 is TGTGCCAGCAGCCTGTCACTAGCGGGTAACAATGAGCAGTTCTTC.

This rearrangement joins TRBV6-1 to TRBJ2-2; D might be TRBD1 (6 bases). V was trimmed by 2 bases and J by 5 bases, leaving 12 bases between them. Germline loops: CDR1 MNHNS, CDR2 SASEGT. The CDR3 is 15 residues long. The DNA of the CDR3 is TGTGCCAGCAGTGAATCAGGGGCAGGTACCGGGGAGCTGTTTTTT. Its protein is CASSESGAGTGELFF.

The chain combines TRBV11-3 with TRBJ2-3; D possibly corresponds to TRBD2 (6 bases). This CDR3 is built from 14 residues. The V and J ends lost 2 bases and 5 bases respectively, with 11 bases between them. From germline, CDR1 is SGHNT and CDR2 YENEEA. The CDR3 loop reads CASSLPRGGDTQYF. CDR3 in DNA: TGTGCCAGCAGCTTACCGCGGGGTGGAGATACGCAGTATTTT.

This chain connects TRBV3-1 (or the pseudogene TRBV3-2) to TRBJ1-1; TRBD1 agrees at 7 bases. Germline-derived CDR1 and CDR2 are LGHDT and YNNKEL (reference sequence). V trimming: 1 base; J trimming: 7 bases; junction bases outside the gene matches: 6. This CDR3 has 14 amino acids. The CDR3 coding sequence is TGTGCCAGCAGCCAAGTTGAGGGGGCGGATGAAGCTTTCTTT. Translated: CASSQVEGADEAFF.

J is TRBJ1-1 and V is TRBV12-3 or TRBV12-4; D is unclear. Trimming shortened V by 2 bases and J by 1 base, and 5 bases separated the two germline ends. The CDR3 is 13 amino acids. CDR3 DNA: TGTGCCAGCAGTTTAAATAGGAACACTGAAGCTTTCTTT. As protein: CASSLNRNTEAFF.

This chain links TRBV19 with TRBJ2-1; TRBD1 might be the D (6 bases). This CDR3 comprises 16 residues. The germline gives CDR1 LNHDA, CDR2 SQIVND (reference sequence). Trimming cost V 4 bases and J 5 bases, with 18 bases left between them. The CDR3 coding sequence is TGTGCCAGTAGTACCTCCGGGACAAGGGGGAACAATGAGCAGTTCTTC. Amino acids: CASSTSGTRGNNEQFF.

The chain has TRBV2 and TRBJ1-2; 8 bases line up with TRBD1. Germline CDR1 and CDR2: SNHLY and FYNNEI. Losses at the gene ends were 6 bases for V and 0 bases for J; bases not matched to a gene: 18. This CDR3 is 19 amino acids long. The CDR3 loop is CASRLRGTGTPLANYGYTF. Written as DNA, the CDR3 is TGTGCCAGCAGGCTCCGAGGGACAGGTACCCCGTTAGCTAACTATGGCTACACCTTC. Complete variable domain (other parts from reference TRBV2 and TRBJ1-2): EPEVTQTPSHQVTQMGQEVILRCVPISNHLYFYWYRQILGQKVEFLVSFYNNEISEKSEIFDDQFSVERPDGSNFTLKIRSTKLEDSAMYFCASRLRGTGTPLANYGYTFGSGTRLTVV.

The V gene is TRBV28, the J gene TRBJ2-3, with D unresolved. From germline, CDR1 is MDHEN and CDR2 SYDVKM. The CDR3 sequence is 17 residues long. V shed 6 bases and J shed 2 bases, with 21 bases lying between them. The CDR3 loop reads CASRRLRYQRNTDTQYF. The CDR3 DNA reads TGTGCCAGCAGACGCCTCAGATATCAGCGAAACACAGATACGCAGTATTTT.

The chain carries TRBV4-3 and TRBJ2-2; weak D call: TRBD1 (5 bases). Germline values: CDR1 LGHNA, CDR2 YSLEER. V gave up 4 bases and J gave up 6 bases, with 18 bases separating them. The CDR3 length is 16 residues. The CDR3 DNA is TGCGCCAGCAGCCGAAAAGCAGGGTCGGATTCCGGGGAGCTGTTTTTT. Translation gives CASSRKAGSDSGELFF.